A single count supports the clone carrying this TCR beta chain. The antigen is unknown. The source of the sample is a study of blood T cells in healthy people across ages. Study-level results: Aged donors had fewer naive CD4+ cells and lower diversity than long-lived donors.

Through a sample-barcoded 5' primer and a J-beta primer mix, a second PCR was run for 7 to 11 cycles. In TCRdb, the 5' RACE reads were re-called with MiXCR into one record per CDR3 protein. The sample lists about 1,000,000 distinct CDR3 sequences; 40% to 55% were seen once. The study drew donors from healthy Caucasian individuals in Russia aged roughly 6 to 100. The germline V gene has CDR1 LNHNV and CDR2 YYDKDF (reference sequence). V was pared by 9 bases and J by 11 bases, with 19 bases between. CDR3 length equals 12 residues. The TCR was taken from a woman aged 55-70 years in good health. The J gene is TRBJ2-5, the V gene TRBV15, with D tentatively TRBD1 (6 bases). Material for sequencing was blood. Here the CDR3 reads CATTRGYDEQYF. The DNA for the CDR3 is TGTGCCACGACCAGGGGATACGATGAGCAGTACTTC.